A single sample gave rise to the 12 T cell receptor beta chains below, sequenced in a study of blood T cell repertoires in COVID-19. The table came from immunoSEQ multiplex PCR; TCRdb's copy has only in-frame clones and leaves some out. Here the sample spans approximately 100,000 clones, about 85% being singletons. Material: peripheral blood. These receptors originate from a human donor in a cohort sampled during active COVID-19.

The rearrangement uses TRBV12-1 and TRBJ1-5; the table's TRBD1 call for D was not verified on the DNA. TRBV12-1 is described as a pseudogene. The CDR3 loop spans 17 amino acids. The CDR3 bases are TGTGCCAGCAGCTATTACTACGGACAGGAGTATCGCCAGCCCCAGCATTTT. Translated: CASSYYYGQEYRQPQHF.

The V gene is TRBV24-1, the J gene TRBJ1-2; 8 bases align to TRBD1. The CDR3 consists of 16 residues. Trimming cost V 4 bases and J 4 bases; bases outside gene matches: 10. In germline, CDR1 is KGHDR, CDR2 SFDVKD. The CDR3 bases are TGTGCCACCAGTGAACCGATCGGGACAGGATTCTATGGCTACACCTTC. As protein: CATSEPIGTGFYGYTF.

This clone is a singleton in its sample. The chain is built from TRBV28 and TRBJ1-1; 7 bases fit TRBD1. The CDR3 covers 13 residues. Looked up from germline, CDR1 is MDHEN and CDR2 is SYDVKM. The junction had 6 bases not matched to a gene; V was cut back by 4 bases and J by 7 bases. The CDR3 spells CASSWGQPLEAFF. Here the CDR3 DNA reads TGTGCCAGCAGTTGGGGACAGCCCCTTGAAGCTTTCTTT.

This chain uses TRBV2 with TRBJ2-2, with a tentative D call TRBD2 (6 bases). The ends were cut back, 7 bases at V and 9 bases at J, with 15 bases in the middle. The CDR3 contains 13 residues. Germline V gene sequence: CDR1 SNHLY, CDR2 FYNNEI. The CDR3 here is CASTTRSARELFF. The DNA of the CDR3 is TGTGCCAGCACGACTAGATCTGCCCGGGAGCTGTTTTTT.

Here the CDR3 reads CASSLGGGSSYNEQFF. The CDR3 nucleotides read TGTGCCAGCAGCTTGGGCGGGGGGAGCTCCTACAATGAGCAGTTCTTC. The chain couples TRBV5-4 to TRBJ2-1; 8 nucleotides line up with TRBD2. J was trimmed by 0 bases and V by 0 bases; bases with no gene match: 2. The germline gives CDR1 SGHNT, CDR2 YYREEE (reference sequence). This CDR3 has 16 residues.

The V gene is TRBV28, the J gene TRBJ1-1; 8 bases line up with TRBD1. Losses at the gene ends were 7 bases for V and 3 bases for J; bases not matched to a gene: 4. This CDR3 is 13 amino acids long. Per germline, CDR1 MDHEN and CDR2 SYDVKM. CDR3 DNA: TGTGCCAGCACCGGACAGGGATACACTGAAGCTTTCTTT. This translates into CASTGQGYTEAFF.

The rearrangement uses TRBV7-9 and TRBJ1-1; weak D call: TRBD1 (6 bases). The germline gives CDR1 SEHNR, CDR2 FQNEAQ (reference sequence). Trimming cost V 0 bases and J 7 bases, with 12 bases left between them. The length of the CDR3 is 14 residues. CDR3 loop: CASSLALTGSEAFF. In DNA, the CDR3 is TGTGCCAGCAGCTTAGCATTAACAGGGAGTGAAGCTTTCTTT.

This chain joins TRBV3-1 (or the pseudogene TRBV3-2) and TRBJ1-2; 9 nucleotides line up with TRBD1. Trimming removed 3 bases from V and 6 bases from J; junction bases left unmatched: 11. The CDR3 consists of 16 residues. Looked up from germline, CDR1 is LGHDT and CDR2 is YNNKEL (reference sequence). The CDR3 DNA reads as TGTGCCAGCAGCCAGGGGGCAGGGGACAGGGCCCATGGCTACACCTTC. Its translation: CASSQGAGDRAHGYTF.

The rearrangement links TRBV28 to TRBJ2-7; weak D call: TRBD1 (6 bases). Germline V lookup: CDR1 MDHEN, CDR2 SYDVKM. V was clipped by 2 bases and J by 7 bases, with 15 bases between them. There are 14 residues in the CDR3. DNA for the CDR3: TGTGCCAGCAGTTTAGGACAGACATTTACGGAGCAGTACTTC. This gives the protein CASSLGQTFTEQYF.

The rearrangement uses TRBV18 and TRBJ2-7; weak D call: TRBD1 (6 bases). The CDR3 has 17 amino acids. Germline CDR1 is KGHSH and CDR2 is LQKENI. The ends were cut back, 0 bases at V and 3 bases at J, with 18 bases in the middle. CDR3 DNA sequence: TGTGCCAGCTCACCACCGGCGTTTTTGGGGGCGCACTACGAGCAGTACTTC. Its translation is CASSPPAFLGAHYEQYF.

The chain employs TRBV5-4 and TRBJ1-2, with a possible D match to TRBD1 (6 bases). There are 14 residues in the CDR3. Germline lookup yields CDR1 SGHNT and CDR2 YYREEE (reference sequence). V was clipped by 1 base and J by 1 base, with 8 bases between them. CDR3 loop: CASSLRQVNYGYTF. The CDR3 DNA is TGTGCCAGCAGCTTGAGACAGGTTAACTATGGCTACACCTTC.

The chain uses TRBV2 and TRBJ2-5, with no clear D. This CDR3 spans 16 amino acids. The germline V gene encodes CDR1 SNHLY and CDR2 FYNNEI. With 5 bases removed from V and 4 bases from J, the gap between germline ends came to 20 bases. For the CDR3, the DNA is TGTGCCAGCAGTACCACCGACCCGGGTCCGGGAGAGACCCAGTACTTC. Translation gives CASSTTDPGPGETQYF. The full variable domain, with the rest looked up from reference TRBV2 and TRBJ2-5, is EPEVTQTPSHQVTQMGQEVILRCVPISNHLYFYWYRQILGQKVEFLVSFYNNEISEKSEIFDDQFSVERPDGSNFTLKIRSTKLEDSAMYFCASSTTDPGPGETQYFGPGTRLLVL.